Presented here are 25 T cell receptor beta chains from one specimen sequenced in a study of blood T cell repertoires in COVID-19. The protocol was immunoSEQ multiplex PCR, while the TCRdb copy is restricted to in-frame clones and leaves out a portion. Of around 200,000 clones detected, over 80% appear once; the ten largest clones hold around a tenth. Material for sequencing was PBMCs or T cells enriched from blood (not recorded which). The receptors originated from a man between 18 and 29 years old with acute COVID-19.

The chain has TRBV7-9 and TRBJ1-2; D not certain. The CDR3 sequence is 13 residues long. Trimming left V 11 bases short and J 4 bases short, with 17 bases between. The germline gives CDR1 SEHNR, CDR2 FQNEAQ (reference sequence). The DNA of the CDR3 is TGTGCCGGGAATGGCTTGGGGAGCTATGGCTACACCTTC. Amino acid sequence: CAGNGLGSYGYTF.

V and J are TRBV4-3 and TRBJ1-2; 9 bases map to TRBD1. Per the germline V gene, CDR1 is LGHNA and CDR2 is YSLEER. The CDR3 is 18 residues long. The ends lost 0 bases at V and 6 bases at J; junction bases unmatched: 14. The CDR3 region is CASSQDRDRVGPGNGYTF. As DNA, the CDR3 is TGCGCCAGCAGCCAAGATCGGGACAGGGTAGGCCCGGGGAATGGCTACACCTTC.

This clone showed up just a few times. V is TRBV4-2 and J is TRBJ2-5, with TRBD1 matching over 11 bases. Trimming removed 4 bases from V and 2 bases from J; junction bases left unmatched: 3. CDR1 LGHNA and CDR2 YNFKEQ come from the germline V gene. The CDR3 spans 15 residues. CDR3 nucleotides: TGTGCCAGCAGCCCCAGGGACAGGGGGCAAGAGACCCAGTACTTC. It translates to CASSPRDRGQETQYF.

This clone occurred many times. The rearrangement joins TRBV19 to TRBJ1-1; 8 bases are a match to TRBD1. V shed 3 bases, J shed 0 bases, and the junction held 0 bases outside the gene matches. Germline V gives CDR1 LNHDA, CDR2 SQIVND (reference sequence). The CDR3 contains 14 residues. For the CDR3, the DNA is TGTGCCAGTAGTATGGACAGGGTGAACACTGAAGCTTTCTTT. Translated: CASSMDRVNTEAFF.

The rearrangement uses TRBV30 and TRBJ1-2; no firm D call. CDR3 length: 13 residues. V shed 5 bases and J shed 2 bases, with 12 bases lying between them. CDR1 and CDR2 from the germline V gene are GTSNPN and SVGIG (reference sequence). The chain's CDR3 is CAWYSGSNYGYTF. The CDR3, as DNA: TGTGCCTGGTACAGCGGATCCAACTATGGCTACACCTTC.

The chain couples TRBV15 to TRBJ2-1; D may be TRBD1 (7 bases). Trimming cost V 4 bases and J 9 bases, with 10 bases left between them. The CDR3 loop spans 12 amino acids. Germline lookup yields CDR1 LNHNV and CDR2 YYDKDF (reference sequence). The CDR3 DNA reads TGTGCCACCAGCACAGGGGGGAGTGAGCAGTTCTTC. Protein product: CATSTGGSEQFF.

V and J are TRBV5-4 and TRBJ1-6, with 8 bases that match TRBD1. Germline CDR1 SGHNT, CDR2 YYREEE (reference sequence). CDR3 length: 15 residues. V gave up 5 bases and J gave up 7 bases; unmatched junction bases: 8. CDR3 in amino acids: CASSPTGGLNSPLHF. CDR3 DNA sequence: TGTGCCAGCAGTCCCACAGGGGGGCTGAATTCACCCCTCCACTTT.

The chain joins TRBV29-1 to TRBJ1-1, with 7 bases identical to TRBD1. The CDR3 length is 13 residues. The germline CDR1 and CDR2 sequences are SQVTM and ANQGSEA. The V segment lost 4 bases and the J segment 3 bases; nucleotides outside the gene matches: 5. In DNA form, the CDR3 reads TGCAGCGTTGCCGAAGACAGGGACACTGAAGCTTTCTTT. Protein product: CSVAEDRDTEAFF.

The chain links TRBV6-5 to TRBJ1-6; D unclear. The CDR3 contains 15 residues. Per germline, CDR1 MNHEY and CDR2 SVGAGI. Trimming took off 6 bases at V and 0 bases at J, with 9 bases between the two ends. For the CDR3, the DNA is TGTGCCAGCAGGGCCCAAAGCTCCTATAATTCACCCCTCCACTTT. Translation: CASRAQSSYNSPLHF.

A remark on this clone: The sample holds other DNA sequences that translate to the same CDR3. The V call is TRBV12-3 or TRBV12-4, the J call TRBJ1-5, with D hard to call. There are 11 residues in the CDR3. V was shortened by 6 bases and J by 7 bases, with 7 bases between the two germline ends. The CDR3 spells CASSRGQPQHF. In DNA, the CDR3 is TGTGCCAGCAGCCGAGGACAGCCCCAGCATTTT.

This clone has just a few counts. J is TRBJ2-7 and V is TRBV10-1; TRBD2 aligns across 7 bases. The CDR3 runs 14 residues. The trim removed 3 bases at V and 0 bases at J, leaving 2 bases unmatched. Looked up from germline, CDR1 is WNHNN and CDR2 is SYGVQD (reference sequence). The CDR3 region has the DNA TGCGCCAGCAGTGACGGCGGGAGCTCCTACGAGCAGTACTTC. This codes for CASSDGGSSYEQYF.

The rearrangement links TRBV5-1 to TRBJ2-7; TRBD2 agrees at 16 bases. The germline gives CDR1 SGHRS, CDR2 YFSETQ. The CDR3 is 16 amino acids. J lost 6 bases, V lost 3 bases, and 6 bases had no gene match. The CDR3 spells CASSSGLAGGPGEQYF. The CDR3 DNA sequence: TGCGCCAGCAGCTCGGGACTAGCGGGAGGGCCTGGCGAGCAGTACTTC.

The chain uses TRBV2 and TRBJ1-1, with D hard to call. CDR3 length: 14 residues. Looked up from germline, CDR1 is SNHLY and CDR2 is FYNNEI. V shed 5 bases and J shed 1 base, with 11 bases lying between them. The CDR3 region has the DNA TGTGCCAGCAGTTTGGCCAGACAGAACACTGAAGCTTTCTTT. Its protein product is CASSLARQNTEAFF.

This clone was observed a single time. The V gene is TRBV30, the J gene TRBJ1-1; possible D gene TRBD1, 5 bases. Germline CDR1 and CDR2: GTSNPN and SVGIG (reference sequence). Trimming took 3 bases from V and 3 from J, leaving 5 bases between them. The length of the CDR3 is 11 residues. The CDR3 coding sequence is TGTGCCTGGAGACAGGACACTGAAGCTTTCTTT. Its protein product is CAWRQDTEAFF.

The V and J genes are TRBV9 and TRBJ1-2, with D maybe TRBD1 (5 bases). Germline V lookup: CDR1 SGDLS, CDR2 YYNGEE. Trimming removed 3 bases at V and 3 bases at J, with 18 bases between. CDR3 size: 16 residues. CDR3 in DNA: TGTGCCAGCAGCGGCCAGGGTAGTTCGAGTGACTATGGCTACACCTTC. Translation gives CASSGQGSSSDYGYTF.

This chain links TRBV23-1 with TRBJ2-7; no firm D call. TRBV23-1 is labeled an ORF, and its function is uncertain. The CDR3 consists of 15 residues. V dropped 0 bases and J dropped 4 bases, with 13 bases sitting between them. CDR3 DNA: TGCGCCAGCAGTCAATCCCCAGAGGAACGGTACGAGCAGTACTTC. Translating it yields CASSQSPEERYEQYF.

CDR3 residues: CASSHSRDGVIYEQYF. The CDR3 DNA reads as TGCGCCAGCAGCCACTCCCGGGATGGAGTAATCTACGAGCAGTACTTC. V is TRBV4-1 and J is TRBJ2-7, with D possibly being TRBD2 (5 bases). Germline V gene lookup returns CDR1 MGHRA and CDR2 YSYEKL. The V gene lost 3 bases and the J gene lost 3 bases, with 18 bases spanning the gap. The CDR3 covers 16 residues.

The chain carries TRBV6-2 or TRBV6-3 and TRBJ2-3; D unclear. V lost 3 bases and J 6 bases, leaving 13 bases between the germline ends. This CDR3 spans 14 amino acids. CDR1 is MNHEY, CDR2 SVGEGT, per germline. For the CDR3, the DNA is TGTGCCAGCAGTTATGCACTATCCGCGGATACGCAGTATTTT. It encodes CASSYALSADTQYF.

The J gene is TRBJ2-7, the V gene TRBV10-2; 11 bases match TRBD2. Germline lookup yields CDR1 WSHSY and CDR2 SAAADI. This CDR3 contains 13 residues. V lost 8 bases, J lost 2 bases, and 2 bases stayed unmatched. CDR3 protein: CASGTSGTYEQYF. The CDR3 region has the DNA TGCGCCAGCGGGACTAGCGGAACCTACGAGCAGTACTTC.

This chain joins TRBV6-5 and TRBJ1-2; perhaps TRBD1 as D (6 bases). The CDR3 extends over 14 amino acids. Trimming cost V 7 bases and J 0 bases, with 12 bases left between them. Germline V gene lookup returns CDR1 MNHEY and CDR2 SVGAGI. In nucleotides, the CDR3 is TGTGCCAGCACCCGAGAGGGGGCTAACTATGGCTACACCTTC. Its translation: CASTREGANYGYTF.

This clone was picked up one time. This sequence joins TRBV3-1 (or the pseudogene TRBV3-2) and TRBJ1-1; possibly TRBD1 for D (5 bases). The CDR3 runs to 16 residues. Germline V gene sequence: CDR1 LGHDT, CDR2 YNNKEL (reference sequence). V lost 1 base and J lost 4, with 16 bases in between. The CDR3 sequence is CASSQVGGGARTEAFF. In DNA form, the CDR3 reads TGTGCCAGCAGCCAAGTGGGGGGAGGGGCGCGCACTGAAGCTTTCTTT.

V and J are TRBV18 and TRBJ1-3, with D uncertain. Trimming left V 6 bases short and J 0 bases short, with 12 bases between. This CDR3 comprises 15 residues. Germline CDR1 is KGHSH and CDR2 is LQKENI. The CDR3 DNA sequence: TGTGCCAGCTCCGGACGGACTAGCTCTGGAAACACCATATATTTT. Amino acid sequence: CASSGRTSSGNTIYF.

The genes are TRBV11-2 and TRBJ1-1; D ambiguous. CDR1 and CDR2 from the germline V gene are SGHAT and FQNNGV. The CDR3 is 11 amino acids. Deletions cut 4 bases from V and 7 bases from J, with 7 bases between. The chain's CDR3 is CASSSYSEAFF. In DNA form, the CDR3 reads TGTGCCAGCAGCTCCTACAGTGAAGCTTTCTTT.

The chain links TRBV11-3 to TRBJ2-1, with 7 bases fitting TRBD1. The germline CDR1 and CDR2 sequences are SGHNT and YENEEA. The CDR3 consists of 17 residues. The J segment lost 3 bases and the V segment lost 0 bases, leaving 8 bases of the junction unmatched. CDR3 amino acids: CASSLDRSGGIYNEQFF. The CDR3 DNA reads TGTGCCAGCAGCTTAGATCGTTCAGGGGGTATCTACAATGAGCAGTTCTTC. Using reference TRBV11-3 and TRBJ2-1 for the parts outside the CDR3, the full variable domain is EAGVVQSPRYKIIEKKQPVAFWCNPISGHNTLYWYLQNLGQGPELLIRYENEEAVDDSQLPKDRFSAERLKGVDSTLKIQPAELGDSAVYLCASSLDRSGGIYNEQFFGPGTRLTVL.

V is TRBV9 and J is TRBJ2-2; 15 bases match TRBD2. The germline CDR1 and CDR2 sequences are SGDLS and YYNGEE. V lost 0 bases, J lost 5 bases, and 5 bases stayed unmatched. This CDR3 region has 18 residues. The CDR3 coding sequence is TGTGCCAGCAGCGTAGGAGGACTAGCGGGAGGGCCGACCGGGGAGCTGTTTTTT. It codes for CASSVGGLAGGPTGELFF.